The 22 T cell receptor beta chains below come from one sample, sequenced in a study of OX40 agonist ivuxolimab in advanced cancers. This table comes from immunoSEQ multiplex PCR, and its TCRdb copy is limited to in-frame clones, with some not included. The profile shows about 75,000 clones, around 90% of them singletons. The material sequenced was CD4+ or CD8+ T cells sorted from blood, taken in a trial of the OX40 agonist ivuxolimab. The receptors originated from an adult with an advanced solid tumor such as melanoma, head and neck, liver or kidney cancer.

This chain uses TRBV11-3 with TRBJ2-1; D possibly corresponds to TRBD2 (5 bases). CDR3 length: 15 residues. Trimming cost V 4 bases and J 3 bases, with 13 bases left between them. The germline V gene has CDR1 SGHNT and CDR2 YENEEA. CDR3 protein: CASSSNLASYNEQFF. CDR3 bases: TGTGCCAGCAGCTCCAATCTAGCCAGCTACAATGAGCAGTTCTTC.

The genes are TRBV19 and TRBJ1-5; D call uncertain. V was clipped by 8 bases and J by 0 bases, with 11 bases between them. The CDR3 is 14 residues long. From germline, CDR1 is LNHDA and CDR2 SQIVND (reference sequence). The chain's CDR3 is CASGGLNSNQPQHF. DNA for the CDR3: TGTGCCAGTGGAGGACTGAATAGCAATCAGCCCCAGCATTTT.

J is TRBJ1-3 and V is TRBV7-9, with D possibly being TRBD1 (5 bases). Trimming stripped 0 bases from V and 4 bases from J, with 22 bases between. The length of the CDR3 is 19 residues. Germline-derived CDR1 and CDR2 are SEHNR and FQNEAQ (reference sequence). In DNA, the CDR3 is TGTGCCAGCAGCTTAGCGCTAAATGGGCAATCAGGGCCGGGAAACACCATATATTTT. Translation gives CASSLALNGQSGPGNTIYF.

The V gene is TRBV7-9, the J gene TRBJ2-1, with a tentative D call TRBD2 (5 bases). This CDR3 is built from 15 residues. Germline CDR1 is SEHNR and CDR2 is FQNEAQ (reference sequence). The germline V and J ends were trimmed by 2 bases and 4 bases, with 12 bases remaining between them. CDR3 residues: CASSLSSGVYNEQFF. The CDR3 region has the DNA TGTGCCAGCAGCTTATCCAGCGGCGTATACAATGAGCAGTTCTTC. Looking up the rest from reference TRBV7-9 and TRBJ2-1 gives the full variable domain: DTGVSQNPRHKITKRGQNVTFRCDPISEHNRLYWYRQTLGQGPEFLTYFQNEAQLEKSRLLSDRFSAERPKGSFSTLEIQRTEQGDSAMYLCASSLSSGVYNEQFFGPGTRLTVL.

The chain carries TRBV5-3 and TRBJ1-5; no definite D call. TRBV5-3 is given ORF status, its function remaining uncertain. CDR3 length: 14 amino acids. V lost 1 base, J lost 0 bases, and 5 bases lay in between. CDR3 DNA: TGTGCCAGAAGCTTGCCCCATAGCAATCAGCCCCAGCATTTT. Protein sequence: CARSLPHSNQPQHF.

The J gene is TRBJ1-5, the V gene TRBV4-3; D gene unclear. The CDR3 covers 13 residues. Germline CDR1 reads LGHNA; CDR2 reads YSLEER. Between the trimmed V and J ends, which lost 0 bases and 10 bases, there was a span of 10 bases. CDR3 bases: TGCGCCAGCAGCCAAGATCGGTCCTATCCCCAGCATTTT. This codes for CASSQDRSYPQHF.

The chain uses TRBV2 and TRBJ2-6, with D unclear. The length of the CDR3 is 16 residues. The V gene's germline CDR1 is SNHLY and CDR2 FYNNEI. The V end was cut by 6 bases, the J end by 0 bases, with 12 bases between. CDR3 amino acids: CASSLGVNSGANVLTF. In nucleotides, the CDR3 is TGTGCCAGCAGCCTCGGAGTTAACTCTGGGGCCAACGTCCTGACTTTC.

In DNA, the CDR3 is TGTGCCTGGAGTCCCTTACAAAGGATCACCGGTGAGCAGTTCTTC. Amino acid sequence: CAWSPLQRITGEQFF. The chain uses TRBV30 and TRBJ2-1; the D is unclear. V was clipped by 2 bases and J by 9 bases, with 20 bases between them. The CDR3 is made up of 15 amino acids. Per germline, CDR1 GTSNPN and CDR2 SVGIG (reference sequence).

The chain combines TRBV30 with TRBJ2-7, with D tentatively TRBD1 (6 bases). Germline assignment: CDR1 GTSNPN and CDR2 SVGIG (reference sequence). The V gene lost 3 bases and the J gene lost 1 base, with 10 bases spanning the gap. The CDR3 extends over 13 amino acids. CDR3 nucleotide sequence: TGTGCCTGGAGCAGCGGACAGTCCTACGAGCAGTACTTC. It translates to CAWSSGQSYEQYF.

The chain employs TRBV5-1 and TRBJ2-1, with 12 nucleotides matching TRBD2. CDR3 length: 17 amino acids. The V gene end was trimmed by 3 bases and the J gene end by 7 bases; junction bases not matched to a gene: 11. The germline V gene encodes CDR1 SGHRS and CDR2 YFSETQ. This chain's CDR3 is CASSSKEGLAGINEQFF. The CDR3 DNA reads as TGCGCCAGCAGCTCGAAGGAAGGACTAGCGGGGATAAATGAGCAGTTCTTC.

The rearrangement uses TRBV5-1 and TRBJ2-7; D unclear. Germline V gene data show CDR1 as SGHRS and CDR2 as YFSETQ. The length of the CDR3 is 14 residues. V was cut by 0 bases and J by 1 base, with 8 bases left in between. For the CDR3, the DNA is TGCGCCAGCAGCTTGGCACAGCTTTCCTACGAGCAGTACTTC. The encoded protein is CASSLAQLSYEQYF. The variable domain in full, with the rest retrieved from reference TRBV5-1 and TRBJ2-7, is KAGVTQTPRYLIKTRGQQVTLSCSPISGHRSVSWYQQTPGQGLQFLFEYFSETQRNKGNFPGRFSGRQFSNSRSEMNVSTLELGDSALYLCASSLAQLSYEQYFGPGTRLTVT.

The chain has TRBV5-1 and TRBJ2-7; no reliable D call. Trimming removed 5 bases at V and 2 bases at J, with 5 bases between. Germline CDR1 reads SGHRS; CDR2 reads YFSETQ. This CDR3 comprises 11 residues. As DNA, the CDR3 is TGCGCCAGCAGTTACGCCTACGAGCAGTACTTC. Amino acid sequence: CASSYAYEQYF. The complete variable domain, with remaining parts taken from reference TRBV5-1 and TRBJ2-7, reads KAGVTQTPRYLIKTRGQQVTLSCSPISGHRSVSWYQQTPGQGLQFLFEYFSETQRNKGNFPGRFSGRQFSNSRSEMNVSTLELGDSALYLCASSYAYEQYFGPGTRLTVT.

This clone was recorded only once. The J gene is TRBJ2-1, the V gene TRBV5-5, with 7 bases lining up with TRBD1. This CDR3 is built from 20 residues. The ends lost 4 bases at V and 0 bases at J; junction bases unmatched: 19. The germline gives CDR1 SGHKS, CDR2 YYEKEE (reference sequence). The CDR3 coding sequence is TGTGCCAGCAGCCTGACGGTCCCTATAGACAGGGATAGCTCCTACAATGAGCAGTTCTTC. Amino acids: CASSLTVPIDRDSSYNEQFF.

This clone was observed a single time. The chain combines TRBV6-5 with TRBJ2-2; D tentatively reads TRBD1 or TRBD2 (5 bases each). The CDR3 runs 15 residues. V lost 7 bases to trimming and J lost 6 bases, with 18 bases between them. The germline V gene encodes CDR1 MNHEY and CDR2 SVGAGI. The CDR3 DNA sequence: TGTGCCAGCAAGAGCGGAGGTGGGGCCGCCGGGGAGCTGTTTTTT. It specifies CASKSGGGAAGELFF.

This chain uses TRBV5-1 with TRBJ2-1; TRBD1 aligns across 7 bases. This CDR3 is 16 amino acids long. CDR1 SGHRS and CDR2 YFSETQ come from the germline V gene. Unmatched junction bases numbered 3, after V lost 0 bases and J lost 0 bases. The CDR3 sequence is CASSLGGQASYNEQFF. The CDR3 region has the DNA TGCGCCAGCAGCTTGGGAGGACAGGCCTCCTACAATGAGCAGTTCTTC.

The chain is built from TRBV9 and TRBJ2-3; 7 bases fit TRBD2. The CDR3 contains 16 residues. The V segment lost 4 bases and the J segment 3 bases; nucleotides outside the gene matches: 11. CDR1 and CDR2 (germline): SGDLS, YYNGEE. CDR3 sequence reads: CASSTSPSGLTDTQYF. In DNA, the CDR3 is TGTGCCAGCAGCACCAGTCCTAGCGGATTAACAGATACGCAGTATTTT.

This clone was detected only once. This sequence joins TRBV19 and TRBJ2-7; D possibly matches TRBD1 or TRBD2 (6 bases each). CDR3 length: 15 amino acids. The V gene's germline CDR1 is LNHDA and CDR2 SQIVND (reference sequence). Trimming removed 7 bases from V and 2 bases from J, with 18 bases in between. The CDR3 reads CASTQSGRDTYEQYF. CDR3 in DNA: TGTGCCAGTACCCAGAGCGGGCGGGACACCTACGAGCAGTACTTC.

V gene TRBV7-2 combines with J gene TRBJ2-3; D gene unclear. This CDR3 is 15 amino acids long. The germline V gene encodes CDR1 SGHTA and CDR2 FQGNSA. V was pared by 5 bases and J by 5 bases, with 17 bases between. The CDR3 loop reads CASSLFQERGDTQYF. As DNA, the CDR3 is TGTGCCAGCAGCCTCTTTCAGGAGAGAGGAGATACGCAGTATTTT.

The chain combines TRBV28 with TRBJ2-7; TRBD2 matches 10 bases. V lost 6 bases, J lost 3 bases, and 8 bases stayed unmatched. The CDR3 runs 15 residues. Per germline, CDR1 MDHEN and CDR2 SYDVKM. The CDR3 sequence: CASSEPSSGSYEQYF. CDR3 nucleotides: TGTGCCAGCAGCGAACCTTCTAGCGGGAGCTACGAGCAGTACTTC.

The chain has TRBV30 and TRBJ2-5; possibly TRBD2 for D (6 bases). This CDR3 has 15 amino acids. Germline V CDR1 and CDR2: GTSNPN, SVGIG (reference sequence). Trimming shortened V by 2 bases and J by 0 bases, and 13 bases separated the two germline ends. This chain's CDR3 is CAWSLGGKYQETQYF. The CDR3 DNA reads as TGTGCCTGGAGTTTGGGGGGAAAGTACCAAGAGACCCAGTACTTC.

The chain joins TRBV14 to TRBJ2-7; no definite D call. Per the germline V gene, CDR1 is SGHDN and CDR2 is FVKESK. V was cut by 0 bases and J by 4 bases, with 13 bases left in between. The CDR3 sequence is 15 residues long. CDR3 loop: CASSQDVGKRYEQYF. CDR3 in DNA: TGTGCCAGCAGCCAAGATGTGGGTAAGCGTTACGAGCAGTACTTC.

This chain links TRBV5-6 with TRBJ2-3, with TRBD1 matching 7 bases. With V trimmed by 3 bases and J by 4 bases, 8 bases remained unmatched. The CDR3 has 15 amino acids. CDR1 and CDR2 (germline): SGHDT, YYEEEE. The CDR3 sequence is CASSSTGNLADTQYF. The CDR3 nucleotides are TGTGCCAGCAGCTCGACAGGGAATTTAGCAGATACGCAGTATTTT.